These 12 T cell receptor beta chains were sequenced from one sample in a study of radiotherapy plus CTLA-4 blockade in lung cancer. The repertoire was sequenced with immunoSEQ multiplex PCR; TCRdb's copy has only in-frame clones and lacks some. The sample lists tens of thousands of clones, approximately 86% occurring once. Sequenced here: peripheral blood, sampled from a patient treated with radiotherapy plus ipilimumab. Every receptor here comes from a human donor with non-small cell lung cancer that progressed on radiotherapy plus ipilimumab.

The chain has TRBV25-1 and TRBJ2-1; D tentatively reads TRBD1 or TRBD2 (5 bases each). There are 17 residues in the CDR3. Looked up from germline, CDR1 is MGHDK and CDR2 is SYGVNS. V lost 4 bases and J 9 bases, leaving 25 bases between the germline ends. The CDR3 nucleotides are TGTGCCAGCAGTGGACGTCCCACAGCGGCCGCTCAGGGTGAGCAGTTCTTC. Its translation is CASSGRPTAAAQGEQFF.

The chain couples TRBV6-5 to TRBJ1-1; no clear D. V was shortened by 2 bases and J by 1 base, with 11 bases between the two germline ends. This CDR3 comprises 15 residues. Germline V CDR1 and CDR2: MNHEY, SVGAGI. The CDR3 sequence is CASSYGGSGNTEAFF. The CDR3 nucleotides are TGTGCCAGCAGTTACGGTGGCAGTGGGAACACTGAAGCTTTCTTT.

This clone was observed once. This chain links TRBV19 with TRBJ1-5; D unclear. The CDR3 runs 12 residues. The germline V gene has CDR1 LNHDA and CDR2 SQIVND (reference sequence). Trimming took 4 bases from V and 6 from J, leaving 7 bases between them. CDR3 sequence (DNA): TGTGCCAGTAGTACCTTAAGTCAGCCCCAGCATTTT. It translates to CASSTLSQPQHF.

The gene calls are TRBV4-2 and TRBJ2-3; the match to TRBD2 covers 9 bases. Unmatched junction bases numbered 6, after V lost 0 bases and J lost 2 bases. There are 17 residues in the CDR3. Germline assignment: CDR1 LGHNA and CDR2 YNFKEQ. The CDR3 loop reads CASSQELAGPYTDTQYF. DNA of the CDR3: TGTGCCAGCAGCCAAGAGCTAGCGGGACCCTACACAGATACGCAGTATTTT.

The rearrangement joins TRBV2 to TRBJ1-2, with D hard to call. The germline V and J ends were trimmed by 6 bases and 6 bases, with 11 bases remaining between them. CDR3 length: 12 amino acids. CDR1 is SNHLY, CDR2 FYNNEI, per germline. The CDR3: CASRSGLHGYTF. The CDR3 DNA is TGTGCCAGCAGGTCTGGTCTCCATGGCTACACCTTC.

The rearrangement links TRBV7-8 to TRBJ2-7, with 12 bases lining up with TRBD2. V shed 1 base, J shed 2 bases, and the junction held 3 bases outside the gene matches. The CDR3 length is 16 residues. Germline V gives CDR1 SGHVS, CDR2 FQNEAQ. The CDR3 bases are TGTGCCAGCAGCTTAGGTGGACTAGCGGGGCCCTACGAGCAGTACTTC. Encoded protein: CASSLGGLAGPYEQYF.

The chain carries TRBV6-1 and TRBJ1-3; 9 bases match TRBD1. The CDR3 covers 16 residues. Germline V CDR1 and CDR2: MNHNS, SASEGT. J lost 3 bases, V lost 4 bases, and 7 bases had no gene match. The CDR3 sequence: CASSGETGGFGNTIYF. Here the CDR3 DNA reads TGTGCCAGCAGTGGAGAAACAGGGGGCTTTGGAAACACCATATATTTT.

The genes are TRBV18 and TRBJ2-5, with D unresolved. This CDR3 is built from 11 residues. V gave up 4 bases and J gave up 2 bases, with 2 bases separating them. The germline V gene has CDR1 KGHSH and CDR2 LQKENI. The CDR3 loop is CASSRQETQYF. CDR3 coding DNA: TGTGCCAGCTCACGGCAAGAGACCCAGTACTTC. Drawing the rest from reference TRBV18 and TRBJ2-5, the complete variable domain is NAGVMQNPRHLVRRRGQEARLRCSPMKGHSHVYWYRQLPEEGLKFMVYLQKENIIDESGMPKERFSAEFPKEGPSILRIQQVVRGDSAAYFCASSRQETQYFGPGTRLLVL.

The count of this clone is one. The chain uses TRBV7-9 and TRBJ1-4, with D hard to call. This CDR3 contains 14 residues. Trimming took off 5 bases at V and 7 bases at J, with 14 bases between the two ends. Germline CDR1 is SEHNR and CDR2 is FQNEAQ (reference sequence). CDR3 coding DNA: TGTGCCAGCAGCGCGACACAACTTGGTGAAAAACTGTTTTTT. Amino acids: CASSATQLGEKLFF.

The V and J genes are TRBV13 and TRBJ1-6; D remains unclear. V lost 4 bases and J lost 6, with 10 bases in between. The CDR3 runs to 14 residues. The germline V gene encodes CDR1 PRHDT and CDR2 FYEKMQ (reference sequence). CDR3 protein: CASSSSGSNSPLHF. CDR3 DNA: TGTGCCAGCAGCTCATCAGGCAGTAATTCACCCCTCCACTTT.

The chain uses TRBV6-1 and TRBJ1-1, with 7 bases matching TRBD1. This CDR3 is 14 amino acids long. V gave up 3 bases and J gave up 5 bases; unmatched junction bases: 6. Germline V CDR1 and CDR2: MNHNS, SASEGT. In DNA form, the CDR3 reads TGTGCCAGCAGTGAGTGGCAGGGGGTTACTGAAGCTTTCTTT. It specifies CASSEWQGVTEAFF.

This chain uses TRBV7-2 with TRBJ1-1; D not resolved. Trimming cost V 5 bases and J 1 base, with 14 bases left between them. Germline V gene data show CDR1 as SGHTA and CDR2 as FQGNSA. This CDR3 contains 15 residues. The CDR3 DNA sequence: TGTGCCAGCAGCCTCAGCGTACCTCCGAACACTGAAGCTTTCTTT. Residues: CASSLSVPPNTEAFF.